Below are 32 T cell receptor beta chains sequenced from a single sample in a study of T cells expressing NK-cell markers. TCRdb re-analyzed the 5' RACE reads; it lists each CDR3 protein once, without DNA. In all, the sample yields about 410,000 distinct CDR3 sequences. Sequenced input: blood T cells: a sorted CD56 or NKG2C T cell subset, CD4+ or CD8+ T cells, or bulk PBMC T cells (not recorded which). These receptor sequences come from a woman in her fifties or sixties in good health.

The chain is built from TRBV12-3 or TRBV12-4 and TRBJ1-2. CDR3 length equals 11 residues. CDR3 region: CASKTIGGYTF.

The chain recombines TRBV20-1 with TRBJ2-7; the D call from TCRdb, TRBD1, cannot be confirmed without DNA. This CDR3 spans 13 amino acids. CDR1 is DFQATT and CDR2 is SNEGSKA in the germline V gene (reference sequence). The CDR3 is CSAQSPGSHEQYF.

The chain recombines TRBV5-1 with TRBJ2-1; without DNA, the TCRdb call of TRBD2 cannot be checked. From germline, CDR1 is SGHRS and CDR2 YFSETQ. The CDR3 is 14 amino acids. This CDR3 reads CASSSDSGGDEQFF.

The chain employs TRBV20-1 and TRBJ2-5. This CDR3 comprises 13 residues. The germline V gene has CDR1 DFQATT and CDR2 SNEGSKA (reference sequence). The CDR3 spells CSARAGVKETQYF.

The chain recombines TRBV4-2 with TRBJ2-1; absent DNA, TCRdb's TRBD1 call cannot be checked. The germline V gene encodes CDR1 LGHNA and CDR2 YNFKEQ. The CDR3 loop spans 16 amino acids. The CDR3 sequence: CASSQGEGARGNEQFF.

This sequence joins TRBV11-3 and TRBJ2-5; TCRdb calls TRBD1, which cannot be checked without DNA. The CDR3 consists of 15 residues. Germline lookup yields CDR1 SGHNT and CDR2 YENEEA. The CDR3: CASSFRDRGWETQYF.

The V and J genes are TRBV24-1 and TRBJ2-1. Germline V gene lookup returns CDR1 KGHDR and CDR2 SFDVKD. The CDR3 is 15 amino acids. This CDR3 reads CATSDSYAVVGEQFF.

This sequence joins TRBV5-1 and TRBJ2-2. The CDR3 sequence is 16 residues long. Germline-derived CDR1 and CDR2 are SGHRS and YFSETQ. The CDR3 loop reads CASSSRGVENTGELFF.

This sequence joins TRBV4-2 and TRBJ2-1. This CDR3 spans 12 amino acids. Germline V lookup: CDR1 LGHNA, CDR2 YNFKEQ. The CDR3 spells CASRDFSGMVFF.

V usage is TRBV12-3 or TRBV12-4 and J usage is TRBJ2-1; lacking DNA, the TRBD1 call made by TCRdb goes unchecked. The CDR3 is made up of 20 amino acids. CDR3 protein: CASSFTLPPRTGPSYNEQFF.

The chain couples TRBV29-1 to TRBJ2-1; as DNA is missing, the TRBD2 call by TCRdb cannot be tested. The CDR3 has 14 residues. Germline V gives CDR1 SQVTM, CDR2 ANQGSEA. The CDR3: CSVKGREGYNEQFF.

The genes are TRBV29-1 and TRBJ2-2; there is no DNA to check the TCRdb D call of TRBD2. The germline V gene has CDR1 SQVTM and CDR2 ANQGSEA. The CDR3 covers 14 residues. CDR3 residues: CSVDGGIRTGELFF.

The chain uses TRBV20-1 and TRBJ2-1; TCRdb picks TRBD1, but there is no DNA to check that call. Germline V gene sequence: CDR1 DFQATT, CDR2 SNEGSKA (reference sequence). The CDR3 loop spans 16 amino acids. The CDR3 spells CSARNPLGGRGNEQFF.

The chain carries TRBV29-1 and TRBJ2-6; the D call from TCRdb, TRBD1, cannot be confirmed without DNA. CDR3 length: 12 amino acids. From germline, CDR1 is SQVTM and CDR2 ANQGSEA. CDR3 protein: CSVADRAVVLTF.

The rearrangement joins TRBV29-1 to TRBJ1-2. The V gene's germline CDR1 is SQVTM and CDR2 ANQGSEA. This CDR3 spans 15 amino acids. The CDR3 region is CSVEDPWRRDYGYTF.

The chain recombines TRBV7-9 with TRBJ1-1; no DNA is available, so the TRBD1 call from TCRdb remains unchecked. Germline assignment: CDR1 SEHNR and CDR2 FQNEAQ (reference sequence). The CDR3 covers 15 residues. CDR3 loop: CASSLGTGIKTEAFF.

This chain uses TRBV12-3 or TRBV12-4 with TRBJ2-1; the TRBD2 assignment by TCRdb is unverifiable without DNA. The CDR3 loop spans 17 amino acids. The CDR3 sequence: CASSFTLASGRANEQFF.

The chain has TRBV20-1 and TRBJ2-3; TCRdb selects TRBD2, and the lack of DNA leaves this call unchecked. The CDR3 has 17 residues. Looked up from germline, CDR1 is DFQATT and CDR2 is SNEGSKA (reference sequence). The CDR3: CSARALTPRRATDTQYF.

The rearrangement uses TRBV6-6 and TRBJ2-3; TCRdb proposes TRBD1, but this gene call is untestable without DNA. The CDR3 totals 18 residues. CDR1 is MNHNY and CDR2 is SVGAGI in the germline V gene (reference sequence). This CDR3 is CASSYIRNRARSTDTQYF.

The rearrangement uses TRBV12-3 or TRBV12-4 and TRBJ1-4; without DNA, the TCRdb call of TRBD1 cannot be checked. This CDR3 contains 16 residues. The chain's CDR3 is CASSPRFTGGNEKLFF.

Here the CDR3 reads CASSLGRSHNEQFF. The chain combines TRBV7-6 with TRBJ2-1. Germline loops: CDR1 SGHVS, CDR2 FNYEAQ. There are 14 residues in the CDR3.

This CDR3 is CAIMQAGGAKNIQYF. This rearrangement joins TRBV10-3 to TRBJ2-4; there is no DNA to check the TCRdb D call of TRBD1. CDR1 ENHRY and CDR2 SYGVKD come from the germline V gene. CDR3 size: 15 residues.

CDR3 in amino acids: CASSQGDRTQYF. The V gene is TRBV3-1, the J gene TRBJ2-3; TCRdb's D gene call, TRBD1, goes unchecked for lack of DNA. CDR3 length: 12 amino acids. Germline values: CDR1 LGHDT, CDR2 YNNKEL (reference sequence).

The rearrangement joins TRBV10-1 to TRBJ1-4; TCRdb designates TRBD1, a call that cannot be tested without DNA. The CDR3 totals 13 residues. Germline V CDR1 and CDR2: WNHNN, SYGVQD (reference sequence). The CDR3 here is CASSAQGREKLFF.

This sequence joins TRBV2 and TRBJ1-1. Germline V gene data show CDR1 as SNHLY and CDR2 as FYNNEI. This CDR3 comprises 13 residues. This chain's CDR3 is CASSDYPNTEAFF. Variable domain in full (rest from reference TRBV2 and TRBJ1-1): EPEVTQTPSHQVTQMGQEVILRCVPISNHLYFYWYRQILGQKVEFLVSFYNNEISEKSEIFDDQFSVERPDGSNFTLKIRSTKLEDSAMYFCASSDYPNTEAFFGQGTRLTVV.

The gene calls are TRBV12-3 or TRBV12-4 and TRBJ1-5. This CDR3 is 15 amino acids long. CDR3 region: CASSLGSASNQPQHF.

The rearrangement joins TRBV3-1 to TRBJ2-1; no DNA is available, so the TRBD2 call from TCRdb remains unchecked. The germline V gene has CDR1 LGHDT and CDR2 YNNKEL (reference sequence). The CDR3 consists of 16 residues. CDR3 loop: CASSQVTGLGYNEQFF.

V and J are TRBV3-1 and TRBJ2-3; TCRdb's assignment of TRBD2 cannot be checked, as there is no DNA. This CDR3 comprises 16 residues. CDR1 and CDR2 from the germline V gene are LGHDT and YNNKEL (reference sequence). The CDR3 region is CASSRTSGRASDTQYF.

The genes are TRBV10-3 and TRBJ2-5; the TCRdb call, TRBD2, lacks DNA for checking. The CDR3 is 16 amino acids. Per germline, CDR1 ENHRY and CDR2 SYGVKD. CDR3 loop: CAISEQGTAGGETQYF.

The chain carries TRBV11-3 and TRBJ2-5; there is no DNA to check the TCRdb D call of TRBD1. Germline V gene data show CDR1 as SGHNT and CDR2 as YENEEA. The CDR3 runs to 16 residues. The CDR3 reads CASSHRGLFGVETQYF.

This sequence joins TRBV28 and TRBJ1-4. This CDR3 is 11 amino acids long. CDR1 and CDR2 (germline): MDHEN, SYDVKM. The CDR3 here is CASSLQTQLFF. Based on the CDR3 plus reference TRBV28 and TRBJ1-4, the full variable domain is DVKVTQSSRYLVKRTGEKVFLECVQDMDHENMFWYRQDPGLGLRLIYFSYDVKMKEKGDIPEGYSVSREKKERFSLILESASTNQTSMYLCASSLQTQLFFGSGTQLSVL.

V gene TRBV16 combines with J gene TRBJ1-5; the D call from TCRdb, TRBD1, cannot be confirmed without DNA. Germline assignment: CDR1 KGHSY and CDR2 FQNENV. The CDR3 consists of 14 residues. CDR3 residues: CASSPPRGNQPQHF.